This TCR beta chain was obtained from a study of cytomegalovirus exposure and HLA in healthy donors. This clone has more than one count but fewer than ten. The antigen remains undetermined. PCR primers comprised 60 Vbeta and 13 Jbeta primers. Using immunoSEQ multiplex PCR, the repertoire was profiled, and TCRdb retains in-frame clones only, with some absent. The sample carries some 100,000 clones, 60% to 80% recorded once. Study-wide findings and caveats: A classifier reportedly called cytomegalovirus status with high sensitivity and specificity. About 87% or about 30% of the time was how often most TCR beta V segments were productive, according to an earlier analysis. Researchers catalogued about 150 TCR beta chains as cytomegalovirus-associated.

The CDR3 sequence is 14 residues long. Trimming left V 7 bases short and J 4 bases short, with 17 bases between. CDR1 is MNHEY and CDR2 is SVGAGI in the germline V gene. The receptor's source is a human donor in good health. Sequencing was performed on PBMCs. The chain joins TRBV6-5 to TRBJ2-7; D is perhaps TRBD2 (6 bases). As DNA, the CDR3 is TGTGCCAGCAAGGGTGCACGGGAGAGGTACGAGCAGTACTTC. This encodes CASKGARERYEQYF.